Detailed here is one T cell receptor beta chain. Its specificity is not known. This record comes from a study of shared clonotypes between healthy human individuals. Study-wide results and caveats: As a rule, naive subsets had a larger estimated richness than memory subsets.

The CDR3 covers 13 residues. Germline CDR1 and CDR2: MNHEY and SVGAGI. The V gene lost 0 bases and the J gene lost 3 bases, with 6 bases spanning the gap. Original processing notes: ImmunoSEQ only sent back junction sequences with no quality scores, so filtering was done differently. Profiling relied on immunoSEQ multiplex PCR, and the TCRdb table lists in-frame clones only, not all of them. V, J and clone size are those of that table, while D and trimming were read from the DNA. Of about 2 million clones in the sample, 85% to 95% are singletons; the top ten hold around 0.13%. The rearrangement links TRBV6-5 to TRBJ2-7, with D hard to call. The receptor was derived from a man in his late teens or twenties in good health. The material sequenced was naive CD4+ T cells sorted from blood. The subset denotes: CD45RA+ positively selected. CDR3 in amino acids: CASSYSHSYEQYF. The CDR3 DNA is TGTGCCAGCAGTTACTCTCACAGCTACGAGCAGTACTTC.